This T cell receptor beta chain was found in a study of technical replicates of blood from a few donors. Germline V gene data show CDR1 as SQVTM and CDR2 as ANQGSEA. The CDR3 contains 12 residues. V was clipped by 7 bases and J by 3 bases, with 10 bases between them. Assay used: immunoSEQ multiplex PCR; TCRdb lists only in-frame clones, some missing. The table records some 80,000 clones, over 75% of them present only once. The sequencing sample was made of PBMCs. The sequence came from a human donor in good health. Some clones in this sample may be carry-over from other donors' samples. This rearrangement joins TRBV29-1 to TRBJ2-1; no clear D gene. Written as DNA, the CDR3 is TGCAGCGGTGGGCAGATCTACAATGAGCAGTTCTTC. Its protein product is CSGGQIYNEQFF.